The rows below give T cell receptor beta chains drawn from one sample of a study of T cell responses to AZD1222 COVID-19 vaccine. Clones were sequenced by immunoSEQ multiplex PCR, and TCRdb holds only the in-frame ones, with some missing. This table has fewer than 150,000 clones, 90% appearing once. The input for sequencing was peripheral blood, taken on day 0 of AZD1222 vaccination. These receptor sequences come from an adult in good health. Each CDR3 is given with its conserved first and last residue. Fields, in order: D gene, V gene, clone size, J gene, CDR3 protein, CDR3 DNA. The D gene is left open where the match is weak. Size values are once, few and many counts, or a class for expanded clones, and some rows have none.

TRBD2	TRBV11-3	once	TRBJ2-1	CASSWGTSGRAWNEQFF	TGTGCCAGCAGCTGGGGGACTAGCGGGAGGGCTTGGAATGAGCAGTTCTTC
.	TRBV19	.	TRBJ1-4	CASSIGIGRGEKLFF	TGTGCCAGTAGTATAGGAATAGGTCGAGGGGAAAAACTGTTTTTT
TRBD2	TRBV29-1	.	TRBJ2-1	CSVGGEREVDRNEQFF	TGCAGCGTTGGCGGTGAGCGGGAGGTCGATAGGAATGAGCAGTTCTTC
.	TRBV12-2	.	TRBJ2-4	CASRLGGSHEKNIQYF	TGTGCAAGTCGCTTAGGTGGCAGTCATGAGAAAAACATTCAGTACTTC
.	TRBV21-1	.	TRBJ1-2	CASSKVGMGQGGDHYGYTF	TGTGCCAGCAGCAAAGTGGGAATGGGACAGGGGGGAGACCACTATGGCTACACCTTC
TRBD1	TRBV10-3	once	TRBJ1-3	CAQGQGPGNTIYF	TGTGCCCAGGGACAGGGGCCTGGAAACACCATATATTTT
TRBD1	TRBV7-2	.	TRBJ1-2	CASSLGTGGSYGYTF	TGTGCCAGCAGCTTAGGGACAGGGGGATCTTATGGCTACACCTTC
.	TRBV7-2	.	TRBJ1-5	CASSSLTWAQHF	TGTGCCAGCAGCTCTCTGACTTGGGCCCAGCATTTT
.	TRBV7-2	.	TRBJ1-4	CASSREVNEKLFF	TGTGCCAGCAGCCGAGAGGTTAATGAAAAACTGTTTTTT
.	TRBV7-6	.	TRBJ1-2	CASSRTADKSHGYTF	TGTGCCAGCAGCCGAACAGCGGATAAATCTCATGGCTACACCTTC
.	TRBV28	.	TRBJ1-1	CASSPVSRENTEAFF	TGTGCCAGCAGTCCCGTGTCCCGAGAGAACACTGAAGCTTTCTTT
TRBD1	TRBV5-1	.	TRBJ2-2	CASSLTGGLNTGELFF	TGCGCCAGCAGCTTAACAGGGGGCTTGAACACCGGGGAGCTGTTTTTT
TRBD1	TRBV5-6	.	TRBJ2-1	CASSLGQGAYNEQFF	TGTGCCAGCAGCTTGGGACAGGGGGCCTACAATGAGCAGTTCTTC
.	TRBV19	.	TRBJ1-5	CASSGTIYQPQHF	TGTGCCAGTAGCGGGACCATTTATCAGCCCCAGCATTTT
TRBD2	TRBV6-2/TRBV6-3	.	TRBJ2-1	CASSSVAGGQHLSSYNEQFF	TGTGCCAGCAGTTCCGTAGCGGGAGGCCAACACTTAAGCTCCTACAATGAGCAGTTCTTC
.	TRBV7-2	.	TRBJ1-3	CASSSRSGAGNTIYF	TGTGCCAGCAGCTCCCGTTCGGGGGCTGGAAACACCATATATTTT
TRBD2	TRBV7-2	.	TRBJ2-1	CASGLSGGVYNEQFF	TGTGCCAGCGGGCTGAGTGGGGGGGTGTACAATGAGCAGTTCTTC
.	TRBV3-1/TRBV3-2	.	TRBJ1-3	CASSPTRASSGNTIYF	TGTGCCAGCAGCCCAACCCGTGCCTCCTCTGGAAACACCATATATTTT
.	TRBV5-1	.	TRBJ1-1	CASSLQPGDEAFF	TGCGCCAGCAGCTTGCAACCCGGGGATGAAGCTTTCTTT
.	TRBV12-3/TRBV12-4	.	TRBJ1-2	CASSFIGFYGYTF	TGTGCCAGCAGTTTTATCGGATTCTATGGCTACACCTTC
.	TRBV27	.	TRBJ1-5	CASSGRLGSNQPQHF	TGTGCCAGCAGTGGCCGCCTGGGAAGCAATCAGCCCCAGCATTTT
TRBD1	TRBV2	.	TRBJ1-4	CASRAPGGTNEKLFF	TGTGCCAGCAGGGCCCCAGGGGGTACTAATGAAAAACTGTTTTTT
TRBD1	TRBV5-4	.	TRBJ2-7	CASSLAGTGGYEQYF	TGTGCCAGCAGCTTGGCCGGGACAGGGGGCTACGAGCAGTACTTC
.	TRBV6-4	.	TRBJ2-2	CASSSGHNTGELFF	TGTGCCAGCAGTAGCGGGCATAACACCGGGGAGCTGTTTTTT
.	TRBV3-1/TRBV3-2	.	TRBJ1-6	CASSQGFGGKGSPLHF	TGTGCCAGCAGCCAAGGCTTTGGGGGGAAGGGATCACCCCTCCACTTT
.	TRBV5-1	.	TRBJ2-1	CASSLEVQGRNNEQFF	TGCGCCAGCAGCTTGGAGGTGCAGGGTAGGAACAATGAGCAGTTCTTC
TRBD1	TRBV6-6	.	TRBJ1-5	CAATGQGNQPQHF	TGTGCTGCAACGGGACAGGGGAATCAGCCCCAGCATTTT
TRBD1	TRBV24-1	.	TRBJ1-1	CATQTTGGTEAFF	TGTGCCACCCAGACGACAGGGGGCACTGAAGCTTTCTTT
.	TRBV25-1	.	TRBJ2-5	CASSLGGRETQYF	TGTGCCAGCAGCTTGGGGGGGCGGGAGACCCAGTACTTC
TRBD2	TRBV6-5	.	TRBJ2-7	CASRGLAGGSYEQYF	TGTGCCAGCAGAGGACTAGCGGGGGGATCCTACGAGCAGTACTTC
.	TRBV5-1	.	TRBJ2-5	CASSLTGIGQETQYF	TGCGCCAGCAGCTTGACAGGGATCGGGCAAGAGACCCAGTACTTC
TRBD2	TRBV9	few	TRBJ2-3	CASSPSGSLNTDTQYF	TGTGCCAGCAGCCCTAGCGGGAGCCTAAACACAGATACGCAGTATTTT
.	TRBV12-3/TRBV12-4	.	TRBJ1-4	CASSQGPNEKLFF	TGTGCCAGTTCACAGGGACCTAATGAAAAACTGTTTTTT
TRBD1	TRBV28	.	TRBJ2-3	CASRWDRPSTDTQYF	TGTGCCAGCAGATGGGACAGGCCTAGCACAGATACGCAGTATTTT
.	TRBV6-4	once	TRBJ1-6	CASKEVAYNSPLHF	TGTGCCAGCAAAGAGGTAGCTTATAATTCACCCCTCCACTTT
.	TRBV2	.	TRBJ2-1	CASSELGAGEQFF	TGTGCCAGCAGTGAGCTGGGGGCGGGTGAGCAGTTCTTC
.	TRBV7-2	.	TRBJ2-7	CASSLETGEADEQYF	TGTGCCAGCAGCTTGGAGACAGGAGAAGCCGACGAGCAGTACTTC
.	TRBV3-1/TRBV3-2	.	TRBJ1-1	CASSQVESRTEAFF	TGTGCCAGCAGCCAAGTTGAGTCTAGGACTGAAGCTTTCTTT
TRBD2	TRBV5-4	.	TRBJ2-7	CASSGGVSYEQYF	TGTGCCAGCAGTGGGGGGGTGTCCTACGAGCAGTACTTC
.	TRBV3-1/TRBV3-2	.	TRBJ1-1	CASSHGYTEAFF	TGTGCCAGCAGCCATGGATACACTGAAGCTTTCTTT
.	TRBV5-5	.	TRBJ1-2	CASSLGTGTYGYTF	TGTGCCAGCAGCTTGGGTACGGGGACCTATGGCTACACCTTC
.	TRBV7-2	few	TRBJ2-7	CASSLELAPSYEQYF	TGTGCCAGCAGCTTAGAACTAGCACCCTCCTACGAGCAGTACTTC
.	TRBV5-1	.	TRBJ2-2	CASSPPGRELFF	TGCGCCAGCAGCCCTCCTGGGAGGGAGCTGTTTTTT
TRBD1	TRBV19	.	TRBJ1-5	CASSKDRPSNQPQHF	TGTGCCAGTAGTAAGGACAGGCCGAGCAATCAGCCCCAGCATTTT
.	TRBV6-5	.	TRBJ1-1	CASSPTGPEAFF	TGTGCCAGCTCCCCCACGGGACCCGAAGCTTTCTTT
.	TRBV5-4	.	TRBJ1-2	CASSSEDTAYGYTF	TGTGCCAGCAGTTCGGAGGACACCGCCTATGGCTACACCTTC
.	TRBV14	.	TRBJ1-1	CASSARRWVTEAFF	TGTGCCAGCAGCGCCAGAAGGTGGGTCACTGAAGCTTTCTTT
.	TRBV7-9	.	TRBJ1-3	CASSLPPDSSGNTIYF	TGTGCCAGCAGCTTGCCCCCGGACAGCTCTGGAAACACCATATATTTT
TRBD1	TRBV19	.	TRBJ1-2	CASTRQGTNYGYTF	TGTGCCAGTACCCGACAGGGAACTAACTATGGCTACACCTTC
.	TRBV30	.	TRBJ1-1	CAWSVNIDTEAFF	TGTGCCTGGAGTGTAAACATAGACACTGAAGCTTTCTTT
TRBD2	TRBV3-1/TRBV3-2	once	TRBJ2-3	CASSLAGGGTDTQYF	TGTGCCAGCAGCCTAGCGGGAGGGGGAACAGATACGCAGTATTTT
TRBD2	TRBV15	.	TRBJ2-3	CATSRDRRGATDTQYF	TGTGCCACCAGCAGAGATCGGCGGGGGGCCACAGATACGCAGTATTTT
TRBD2	TRBV7-6	few	TRBJ2-7	CASSLGTSSPYEQYF	TGTGCCAGCAGCTTAGGGACTAGTTCTCCCTACGAGCAGTACTTC
.	TRBV5-1	.	TRBJ2-7	CASSRLVGGGIYEQYF	TGCGCCAGCAGCCGTTTAGTTGGAGGGGGGATCTACGAGCAGTACTTC
.	TRBV27	.	TRBJ2-2	CASSLDPPVPSDTGELFF	TGTGCCAGCAGTTTAGACCCGCCCGTCCCGTCTGACACCGGGGAGCTGTTTTTT
.	TRBV6-6	.	TRBJ1-4	CASSPMGGGPFDEKLFF	TGTGCCAGCAGTCCCATGGGGGGCGGCCCATTCGATGAAAAACTGTTTTTT